The rows below give T cell receptor beta chains drawn from one sample of a study of T cells in Graves' hyperthyroidism and ophthalmopathy. TCRdb called the multiplex PCR reads again in MiXCR, with one record for every CDR3 protein. The sample carries roughly 56,000 distinct CDR3 sequences, 49% recorded once. What was sequenced was blood. These receptors all stem from a woman between 25 and 40 years old with Graves' ophthalmopathy. Each CDR3 is given with its conserved first and last residue. Each record gives: J gene, V gene, clone size, D gene, CDR3 protein, CDR3 DNA. D genes are given only for firm matches. Part of the rows lack a size; the others show once, few, many or a class for expanded clones.

TRBJ1-5 | TRBV6-1 | - | TRBD1 | CASSAGTETFSNQPQHF | TGTGCCAGCAGTGCCGGGACAGAAACTTTTAGCAATCAGCCCCAGCATTTT
TRBJ2-7 | TRBV6-5 | many | TRBD1 | CASTPGQGPYEQYF | TGTGCCAGCACACCAGGACAGGGTCCCTACGAGCAGTACTTC
TRBJ2-7 | TRBV7-8 | many | - | CASSLAQGSYYEQYF | TGTGCCAGCAGCTTAGCGCAGGGGTCGTATTACGAGCAGTACTTC
TRBJ1-5 | TRBV7-3 | - | - | CASSFTGIGYNQPQHF | TGTGCCAGCAGCTTCACAGGGATTGGGTACAATCAGCCCCAGCATTTT
TRBJ1-2 | TRBV2 | - | - | CASSEGGVPYGYTF | TGTGCCAGCAGTGAAGGGGGGGTGCCATATGGCTACACCTTC
TRBJ1-2 | TRBV7-2 | - | TRBD1 | CASSRGTGSGYTF | TGTGCCAGCAGCCGGGGGACAGGGAGTGGCTACACCTTC
TRBJ1-5 | TRBV2 | - | - | CASSAEGNQPQHF | TGTGCCAGCAGTGCTGAAGGGAATCAGCCCCAGCATTTT
TRBJ2-6 | TRBV7-3 | many | TRBD2 | CASSLTRTSGRLGAGANVLTF | TGTGCCAGCAGCTTAACCAGGACTAGCGGGAGATTAGGGGCTGGGGCCAACGTCCTGACTTTC
TRBJ2-2 | TRBV13 | - | - | CASSQDGGGGANTGELLF | TGTGCCAGCAGCCAAGACGGAGGAGGGGGCGCGAACACCGGGGAGCTGCTTTTT
TRBJ2-7 | TRBV5-1 | many | - | CATRVGTASSYEQYF | TGCGCCACCAGAGTTGGGACTGCCAGCTCCTACGAGCAGTACTTC
TRBJ2-5 | TRBV27 | many | - | CASSAGRWGETQYF | TGTGCCAGCAGTGCGGGACGGTGGGGGGAGACCCAGTACTTC
TRBJ2-5 | TRBV9 | - | - | CASSVGQQETQYF | TGTGCCAGCAGCGTAGGACAGCAAGAGACCCAGTACTTC
TRBJ1-2 | TRBV20-1 | many | TRBD1 | CSGDRGVVGGYTF | TGCAGTGGTGACAGGGGTGTTGTTGGTGGCTACACCTTC
TRBJ2-3 | TRBV5-5 | many | - | CASSLASGGGGYVDTQYF | TGTGCCAGCAGCTTGGCGTCGGGCGGAGGCGGTTATGTAGATACGCAGTATTTT
TRBJ2-1 | TRBV6-5 | many | TRBD2 | CASSVGKGLAYNEQFF | TGTGCCAGCAGTGTAGGGAAAGGACTAGCCTACAATGAGCAGTTCTTC
TRBJ2-7 | TRBV20-1 | many | TRBD2 | CSAGLAGGVYEQYF | TGCAGTGCGGGACTAGCGGGAGGTGTCTACGAGCAGTACTTC
TRBJ1-2 | TRBV6-4 | - | - | CASSDSTGNYGYTF | TGTGCCAGCAGTGACTCGACTGGGAACTATGGCTACACCTTC
TRBJ2-2 | TRBV10-3 | - | - | CAISESLGFVREVPTGELFF | TGTGCCATCAGTGAGTCTTTGGGATTTGTCAGGGAGGTTCCCACCGGGGAGCTGTTTTTT
TRBJ2-1 | TRBV20-1 | - | - | CSARGAGFNEQFF | TGCAGTGCTAGAGGGGCGGGTTTTAATGAGCAGTTCTTC
TRBJ2-1 | TRBV24-1 | - | TRBD1 | CATSDAGQGGSSYNEQFF | TGTGCCACCAGTGATGCGGGACAGGGGGGTTCCTCCTACAATGAGCAGTTCTTC
TRBJ2-5 | TRBV20-1 | once | TRBD1 | CSARGTGGAWQREPQYF | TGCAGTGCTAGGGGGACAGGGGGCGCATGGCAGAGGGAGCCCCAGTACTTC
TRBJ2-2 | TRBV4-1 | - | - | CASSHATVDTGELFF | TGCGCCAGCAGCCATGCGACTGTAGACACCGGGGAGCTGTTTTTT
TRBJ2-2 | TRBV3-1 | many | TRBD2 | CASSQSGGVNTGELFF | TGTGCCAGCAGCCAATCGGGAGGAGTGAACACCGGGGAGCTGTTTTTT
TRBJ2-7 | TRBV5-5 | - | TRBD2 | CASSLGGSTGELYF | TGTGCCAGCAGCTTAGGCGGGAGCACCGGGGAGCTGTACTTC
TRBJ2-7 | TRBV6-5 | many | TRBD1 | CASRVTGDAYEQYF | TGTGCCAGCAGAGTGACAGGGGATGCCTACGAGCAGTACTTC
TRBJ2-1 | TRBV11-2 | many | - | CASSLFGAEQFF | TGTGCCAGCAGCTTATTCGGAGCTGAGCAGTTCTTC
TRBJ1-2 | TRBV20-1 | - | - | CSSGPRGYAF | TGCAGCTCGGGGCCGAGGGGCTACGCCTTC
TRBJ1-5 | TRBV27 | - | - | CASSEGHGYSNQPQHF | TGTGCCAGCTCTGAAGGACATGGATATAGCAATCAGCCCCAGCATTTT
TRBJ2-7 | TRBV5-6 | many | - | CASSLGPRQSHEQYF | TGTGCCAGCAGCTTGGGGCCACGACAGTCCCACGAGCAGTACTTC
TRBJ2-1 | TRBV9 | many | TRBD1 | CASSDWRGQGSYNEQFF | TGTGCCAGCAGCGATTGGAGGGGACAGGGCTCCTACAATGAGCAGTTCTTC
TRBJ2-7 | TRBV6-5 | many | TRBD1 | CASTTGGLSAYEQYF | TGTGCCAGCACCACAGGGGGCTTGAGCGCCTACGAGCAGTACTTC
TRBJ2-6 | TRBV11-3 | - | - | CASSSTWGSGANVLAF | -
TRBJ2-7 | TRBV6-1 | - | TRBD2 | CASREPGLAGASYEQYF | TGTGCCAGCAGGGAACCTGGACTAGCGGGAGCTTCCTACGAGCAGTACTTC
TRBJ2-2 | TRBV6-5 | many | - | CASSLRTDNTGELFF | TGTGCCAGCAGCCTAAGGACAGATAACACCGGGGAGCTGTTTTTT
TRBJ1-1 | TRBV10-3 | - | - | CAISESGRDTEAFF | TGTGCCATCAGTGAGTCAGGGAGGGACACTGAAGCTTTCTTT
TRBJ2-5 | TRBV20-1 | many | - | CSAMAGHQYQETQYF | TGCAGTGCAATGGCAGGACACCAGTACCAAGAGACCCAGTACTTC
TRBJ1-1 | TRBV24-1 | - | TRBD1 | CATSDWGQGGISEAFF | TGTGCCACCAGTGACTGGGGACAGGGGGGCATCTCTGAAGCTTTCTTT
TRBJ2-7 | TRBV28 | - | TRBD2 | CASSLRIAGGPFQQYF | TGTGCCAGCAGTTTAAGAATAGCGGGAGGGCCGTTTCAGCAGTACTTC
TRBJ2-1 | TRBV19 | many | - | CASSIVGASYNEQFF | TGTGCCAGTAGTATTGTGGGCGCATCCTACAATGAGCAGTTCTTC
TRBJ1-6 | TRBV7-8 | few | - | CASSPREGAYNSPLHF | TGTGCCAGCAGCCCCAGGGAAGGCGCCTATAATTCACCCCTCCACTTT
TRBJ2-7 | TRBV20-1 | many | TRBD2 | CSASHRTSGELILAYEQYF | TGCAGTGCTAGCCACAGGACTAGCGGGGAACTTATACTCGCCTACGAGCAGTACTTC
TRBJ1-5 | TRBV4-1 | - | - | CASTSLGMGNQPQQF | TGCGCCAGCACCAGCCTGGGCATGGGAAATCAGCCCCAGCAGTTT
TRBJ2-5 | TRBV12-3/TRBV12-4 | - | - | CASSLRVLETQYF | TGTGCCAGCAGCCTTCGGGTTTTGGAGACCCAGTACTTC
TRBJ1-2 | TRBV2 | - | TRBD1 | CASSEQGGSYTF | TGTGCCAGCAGTGAGCAGGGGGGGAGCTACACCTTC
TRBJ2-7 | TRBV7-9 | many | - | CASSSNSGEQYF | TGTGCCAGCAGCTCCAACAGTGGCGAGCAGTACTTC
TRBJ1-3 | TRBV7-3 | - | TRBD1 | CASGLTGDTGNTIYF | TGTGCCAGCGGACTGACAGGGGACACTGGAAACACCATATATTTT
TRBJ2-3 | TRBV25-1 | - | TRBD1 | CASSELGQGTDTQYF | TGTGCCAGCAGTGAACTGGGACAGGGCACAGATACGCAGTATTTT
TRBJ2-1 | TRBV7-7 | medium-sized | - | CASSLVGLNEQFF | TGTGCTAGCAGCTTAGTAGGGTTGAATGAGCAGTTCTTC
TRBJ1-2 | TRBV14 | - | - | CASSQDLGEGHGYTF | TGTGCCAGCAGCCAAGATCTGGGGGAAGGGCATGGCTACACCTTC
TRBJ1-4 | TRBV19 | - | - | CASSIGTQSEKLFF | TGTGCCAGTAGTATCGGGACCCAATCTGAAAAACTGTTTTTT
TRBJ1-5 | TRBV7-9 | - | TRBD1 | CAGDTGGGQGKPPQHF | TGTGCCGGCGACACAGGGGGAGGACAGGGCAAACCGCCCCAGCATTTT
TRBJ2-1 | TRBV20-1 | - | - | CSAQGWDRSYNERFF | TGCAGTGCCCAAGGGTGGGACCGCTCCTACAATGAGCGGTTCTTC
TRBJ1-2 | TRBV12-5 | - | - | CASGFSGYGYTF | TGTGCTAGTGGTTTTTCAGGGTATGGCTACACCTTC
TRBJ2-7 | TRBV29-1 | - | TRBD2 | CSVGTSGWAPYEQYF | TGCAGTGTCGGGACTAGCGGGTGGGCCCCCTACGAGCAGTACTTC
TRBJ1-2 | TRBV7-9 | - | - | CASSLGDVTYGHTF | TGTGCCAGCAGCTTGGGGGACGTAACCTATGGCCACACCTTC